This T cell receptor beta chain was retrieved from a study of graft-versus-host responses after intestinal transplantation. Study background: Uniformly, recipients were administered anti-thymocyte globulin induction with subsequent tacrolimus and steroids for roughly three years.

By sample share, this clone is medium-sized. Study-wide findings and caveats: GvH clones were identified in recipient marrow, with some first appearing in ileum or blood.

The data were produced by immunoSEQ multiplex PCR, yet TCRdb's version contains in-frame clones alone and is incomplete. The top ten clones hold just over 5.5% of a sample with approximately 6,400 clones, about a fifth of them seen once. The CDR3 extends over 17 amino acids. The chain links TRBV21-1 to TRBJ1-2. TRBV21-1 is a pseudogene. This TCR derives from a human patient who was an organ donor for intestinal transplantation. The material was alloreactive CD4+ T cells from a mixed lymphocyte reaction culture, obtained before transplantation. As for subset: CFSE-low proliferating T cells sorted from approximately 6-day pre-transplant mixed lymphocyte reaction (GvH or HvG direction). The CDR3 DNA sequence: TGTGCCAGCAGCAAAGATGTGGGGGTTTCCGTTGACTATGGCTACACCTTC. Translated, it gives CASSKDVGVSVDYGYTF.